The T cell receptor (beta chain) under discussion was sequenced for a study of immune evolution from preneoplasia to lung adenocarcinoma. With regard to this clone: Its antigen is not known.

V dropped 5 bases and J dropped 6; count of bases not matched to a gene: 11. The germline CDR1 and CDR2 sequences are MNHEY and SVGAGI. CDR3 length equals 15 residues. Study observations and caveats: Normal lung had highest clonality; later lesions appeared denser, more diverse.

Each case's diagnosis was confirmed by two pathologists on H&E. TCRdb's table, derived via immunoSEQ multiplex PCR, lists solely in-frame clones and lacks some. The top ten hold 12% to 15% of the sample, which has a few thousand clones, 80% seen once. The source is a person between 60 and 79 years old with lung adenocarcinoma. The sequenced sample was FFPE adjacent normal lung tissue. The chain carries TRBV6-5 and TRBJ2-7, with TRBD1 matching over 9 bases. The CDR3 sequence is CASSTDGTGLGEQYF. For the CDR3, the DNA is TGTGCCAGCAGTACAGACGGGACAGGGCTGGGCGAGCAGTACTTC.